Shown below are 31 T cell receptor beta chains from a single sample sequenced in a study of human T cells and chemical hapten exposure. Stated time point: pre-sensitization, week 0. Stated treatment: therapeutic diphenylcyclopropenone sensitization with weekly scalp DPC. TCRdb reprocessed the RACE reads via MiXCR and lists one record per CDR3 protein. The profile shows roughly 100,000 distinct CDR3 sequences, roughly 10% of them singletons. The source was whole blood, collected in connection with sensitization to the hapten diphenylcyclopropenone (DPC). Source of these receptors: a woman in her sixties or seventies with alopecia areata. Some clones in this sample may be carry-over from other donors' samples.

V gene TRBV19 combines with J gene TRBJ1-1; no reliable D call. Deletions cut 5 bases from V and 5 bases from J, with 15 bases between. The germline V gene has CDR1 LNHDA and CDR2 SQIVND (reference sequence). This CDR3 is built from 14 residues. The CDR3, as DNA: TGTGCCAGTAGTGGTGGGGTGACGGGAACTGAAGCTTTCTTT. Its protein is CASSGGVTGTEAFF.

This clonotype was recorded at least ten times. This chain links TRBV2 with TRBJ2-3; the D gene is possibly TRBD2 (5 bases). The V end was cut by 7 bases, the J end by 4 bases, with 9 bases between. Germline V gene sequence: CDR1 SNHLY, CDR2 FYNNEI. The CDR3 contains 12 residues. CDR3 sequence (DNA): TGTGCCAGCAATGCCGGGGCAGATACGCAGTATTTT. It is translated as CASNAGADTQYF.

The chain recombines TRBV29-1 with TRBJ2-7; D might be TRBD2 (6 bases). The germline gives CDR1 SQVTM, CDR2 ANQGSEA. There are 12 residues in the CDR3. Trimming took 7 bases from V and 0 from J, leaving 10 bases between them. CDR3 in DNA: TGCAGCGCCGGGAGTGGCTCCTACGAGCAGTACTTC. Translating gives CSAGSGSYEQYF.

This clonotype has ten or more counts. The chain uses TRBV7-2 and TRBJ2-1; 8 bases are a match to TRBD2. Trimming removed 5 bases from V and 2 bases from J; junction bases left unmatched: 2. Germline loops: CDR1 SGHTA, CDR2 FQGNSA. This CDR3 is built from 14 residues. CDR3 amino acids: CASSQLAAYNEQFF. For the CDR3, the DNA is TGTGCCAGCAGCCAACTAGCGGCCTACAATGAGCAGTTCTTC.

The J gene is TRBJ1-5, the V gene TRBV29-1; a weak D match, TRBD1 (6 bases). The CDR3 has 13 residues. Germline assignment: CDR1 SQVTM and CDR2 ANQGSEA. V lost 4 bases to trimming and J lost 7 bases, with 14 bases between them. The CDR3 loop reads CSVVEDSEQPQHF. The DNA for the CDR3 is TGCAGCGTTGTAGAGGACAGTGAACAGCCCCAGCATTTT.

V usage is TRBV6-5 and J usage is TRBJ2-1; 13 nucleotides agree with TRBD2. The CDR3 has 17 amino acids. Germline CDR1 is MNHEY and CDR2 is SVGAGI. J was trimmed by 7 bases and V by 6 bases; bases with no gene match: 12. DNA for the CDR3: TGTGCCAGCAGCCCCGCAACTAGCGGGGGGGCGGGGAATGAGCAGTTCTTC. Translation gives CASSPATSGGAGNEQFF.

This clonotype was seen a few times. The rearrangement joins TRBV6-1 to TRBJ1-4, with D perhaps matching TRBD1 (5 bases). Germline V gene lookup returns CDR1 MNHNS and CDR2 SASEGT. The CDR3 has 17 amino acids. The ends were cut back, 1 base at V and 6 bases at J, with 18 bases in the middle. CDR3 residues: CASSEGRRDPGYEKLFF. DNA of the CDR3: TGTGCCAGCAGTGAAGGACGGAGGGACCCTGGGTATGAAAAACTGTTTTTT.

This clonotype has a handful of counts. This chain connects TRBV5-5 to TRBJ1-1, with 7 bases matching TRBD1. The junction had 16 bases not matched to a gene; V was cut back by 4 bases and J by 7 bases. There are 16 residues in the CDR3. Germline V gene lookup returns CDR1 SGHKS and CDR2 YYEKEE (reference sequence). The CDR3 loop is CASSRSRQGFPVEAFF. The DNA of the CDR3 is TGTGCCAGCAGCCGTTCACGACAGGGATTCCCTGTTGAAGCTTTCTTT.

This clonotype was seen many times. The chain combines TRBV10-2 with TRBJ2-5; 10 nucleotides match TRBD2. J gave up 2 bases and V 2 bases, and 8 bases lay outside the gene matches. CDR3 length: 17 residues. CDR1 and CDR2 (germline): WSHSY, SAAADI. This CDR3 reads CASSEALAGVLQETQYF. The CDR3 DNA reads as TGCGCCAGCAGTGAGGCGCTAGCGGGGGTGCTACAAGAGACCCAGTACTTC.

The CDR3 DNA is TGTGCCAGCAGCTATATTCAGCCGAACTATGGCTACACCTTC. Encoded protein: CASSYIQPNYGYTF. This chain uses TRBV7-9 with TRBJ1-2; D gene uncertain. Trimming removed 4 bases at V and 2 bases at J, with 11 bases between. Per germline, CDR1 SEHNR and CDR2 FQNEAQ (reference sequence). The CDR3 spans 14 residues.

In this sample, this clonotype turned up a few times. The V call is TRBV6-5, the J call TRBJ2-3; the match to TRBD2 covers 11 bases. This CDR3 has 17 residues. CDR1 and CDR2 from the germline V gene are MNHEY and SVGAGI. V shed 4 bases and J 5 bases; nucleotides not matched to a gene: 11. The CDR3: CASSSGVTSGEGDTQYF. For the CDR3, the DNA is TGTGCCAGCAGTTCTGGGGTGACTAGCGGGGAGGGAGATACGCAGTATTTT.

V is TRBV4-1 and J is TRBJ1-4; D gene ambiguous. V lost 0 bases, J lost 0 bases, and 17 bases lay in between. The CDR3 length is 19 residues. CDR1 is MGHRA and CDR2 is YSYEKL in the germline V gene. As DNA, the CDR3 is TGCGCCAGCAGCCAAGACCCCAACAGAATAGGCGCAACTAATGAAAAACTGTTTTTT. Its protein is CASSQDPNRIGATNEKLFF.

This clonotype showed up many times. This chain connects TRBV6-2 or TRBV6-3 to TRBJ2-1, with D possibly called TRBD1 or TRBD2 (6 bases each). Germline V gene lookup returns CDR1 MNHEY and CDR2 SVGEGT. CDR3 length: 15 amino acids. Trimming removed 7 bases at V and 2 bases at J, with 15 bases between. The CDR3 reads CASTGGGATYNEQFF. The CDR3 DNA reads as TGTGCCAGCACTGGGGGCGGGGCTACCTACAATGAGCAGTTCTTC.

The rearrangement joins TRBV20-1 to TRBJ1-2, with 7 bases that match TRBD1. This CDR3 is 13 amino acids long. V trimming: 6 bases; J trimming: 7 bases; junction bases outside the gene matches: 11. Germline CDR1 is DFQATT and CDR2 is SNEGSKA (reference sequence). The CDR3 sequence: CSAKGGAGFGYTF. CDR3 in DNA: TGCAGTGCCAAAGGGGGCGCAGGTTTTGGCTACACCTTC.

This clonotype was observed many times. The chain combines TRBV7-9 with TRBJ2-1; no definite D call. The length of the CDR3 is 16 residues. Germline loops: CDR1 SEHNR, CDR2 FQNEAQ (reference sequence). The V gene lost 6 bases and the J gene lost 4 bases, with 19 bases spanning the gap. CDR3 DNA sequence: TGTGCCAGCAGTGGGCCAGGACGACAAATTTACAATGAGCAGTTCTTC. Translated: CASSGPGRQIYNEQFF. Full variable domain (outside the CDR3, taken from reference TRBV7-9 and TRBJ2-1): DTGVSQNPRHKITKRGQNVTFRCDPISEHNRLYWYRQTLGQGPEFLTYFQNEAQLEKSRLLSDRFSAERPKGSFSTLEIQRTEQGDSAMYLCASSGPGRQIYNEQFFGPGTRLTVL.

This sequence joins TRBV30 and TRBJ2-7; D is unresolved. V lost 0 bases and J 2 bases, leaving 8 bases between the germline ends. CDR3 length: 13 amino acids. CDR1 is GTSNPN and CDR2 is SVGIG in the germline V gene (reference sequence). The CDR3 coding sequence is TGTGCCTGGAGTGTAGGGCAGACCTACGAGCAGTACTTC. Its translation is CAWSVGQTYEQYF.

This clonotype occurred many times. This chain links TRBV11-2 with TRBJ2-2, with D perhaps TRBD1 or TRBD2 (5 bases each). Trimming took 5 bases from V and 3 from J, leaving 10 bases between them. Germline V gives CDR1 SGHAT, CDR2 FQNNGV. The CDR3 is made up of 14 amino acids. The DNA for the CDR3 is TGTGCCAGCAGCACTCAGGGACACACCGGGGAGCTGTTTTTT. Translating it yields CASSTQGHTGELFF.

There are many counts of this clonotype. The chain combines TRBV19 with TRBJ2-6; the D gene is possibly TRBD1 (6 bases). V was shortened by 6 bases and J by 2 bases, with 14 bases between the two germline ends. Germline lookup yields CDR1 LNHDA and CDR2 SQIVND (reference sequence). CDR3 length: 16 amino acids. CDR3 sequence: CASSPTGLAGANVLTF. CDR3 sequence (DNA): TGTGCCAGTAGCCCCACAGGGCTAGCTGGGGCCAACGTCCTGACTTTC.

Ten or more counts support this clonotype. Germline and junction disagree at one end, which may indicate a read error. This chain uses TRBV7-7 with TRBJ2-5; unclear D gene. The CDR3 contains 12 residues. Germline V CDR1 and CDR2: SSHAT, FNYEAQ (reference sequence). Here the CDR3 reads CASSSYQETQYF. The CDR3 region has the DNA TGTGCTAGCAGCTCTTACCAAGAGACCCAGTACTTC. The entire variable domain, with the rest obtained from reference TRBV7-7 and TRBJ2-5, is as follows: GAGVSQSPRYKVTKRGQDVTLRCDPISSHATLYWYQQALGQGPEFLTYFNYEAQPDKSGLPSDRFSAERPEGSISTLTIQRTEQRDSAMYRCASSSYQETQYFGPGTRLLVL.

The chain couples TRBV7-3 to TRBJ2-2, with 7 bases aligning to TRBD1. Trimming cost V 6 bases and J 1 base; bases outside gene matches: 5. The V gene's germline CDR1 is SGHTA and CDR2 FQGTGA. The CDR3 is 15 residues long. Here the CDR3 DNA reads TGTGCCAGCAGTCTTGGGACAGAGAACACCGGGGAGCTGTTTTTT. This codes for CASSLGTENTGELFF.

This clonotype was seen ten or more times. The chain combines TRBV7-9 with TRBJ1-1; 7 bases map to TRBD1. The CDR3 contains 12 residues. Germline values: CDR1 SEHNR, CDR2 FQNEAQ (reference sequence). CDR3 nucleotide sequence: TGTGCTACAGGGGATAGGGACACTGAAGCTTTCTTT. Translation: CATGDRDTEAFF.

In its sample, this clonotype was seen many times. The chain uses TRBV12-3 or TRBV12-4 and TRBJ1-1; D might be TRBD1 (6 bases). The CDR3 covers 17 residues. Deletions cut 4 bases from V and 0 bases from J, with 18 bases between. Here the CDR3 reads CASSSGTTRGMNTEAFF. The CDR3 DNA sequence: TGTGCCAGCAGTTCCGGGACAACCCGGGGCATGAACACTGAAGCTTTCTTT.

The table lists this clonotype with many counts. V is TRBV11-3 and J is TRBJ2-7; 7 bases match TRBD2. Germline loops: CDR1 SGHNT, CDR2 YENEEA. V was clipped by 5 bases and J by 0 bases; unmatched bases: 1. This CDR3 is 13 amino acids long. The CDR3 nucleotides read TGTGCCAGCAGCAGCGGGGCCTCCTACGAGCAGTACTTC. Its protein product is CASSSGASYEQYF.

This clonotype was counted ten times or more. The chain carries TRBV19 and TRBJ1-1; possible D gene TRBD1, 5 bases. This CDR3 has 13 amino acids. The V gene's germline CDR1 is LNHDA and CDR2 SQIVND (reference sequence). V was trimmed by 10 bases and J by 1 base, leaving 13 bases between them. The CDR3 coding sequence is TGTGCCACCTCCACCGGGGCGAACACTGAAGCTTTCTTT. Translation: CATSTGANTEAFF.

The V call is TRBV7-2, the J call TRBJ2-1; TRBD2 aligns across 7 bases. The CDR3 consists of 14 residues. Looked up from germline, CDR1 is SGHTA and CDR2 is FQGNSA. V lost 5 bases to trimming and J lost 10 bases; unmatched junction nucleotides: 11. CDR3 nucleotide sequence: TGTGCCAGCAGCAGCGGGACCATCCGCGGGGAGCAGTTCTTC. Translation gives CASSSGTIRGEQFF.

This clonotype showed up just a few times. The chain employs TRBV29-1 and TRBJ2-5; 8 nucleotides match TRBD2. The CDR3 loop spans 12 amino acids. The germline gives CDR1 SQVTM, CDR2 ANQGSEA. With 7 bases clipped from V and 2 bases from J, the junction kept 3 bases outside the gene matches. This chain's CDR3 is CSAGGVQETQYF. The CDR3 DNA reads as TGCAGCGCGGGGGGGGTGCAAGAGACCCAGTACTTC.

The chain joins TRBV20-1 to TRBJ2-7; D may be TRBD2 (5 bases). The germline V gene has CDR1 DFQATT and CDR2 SNEGSKA (reference sequence). There are 13 residues in the CDR3. The V end lost 6 bases, the J end lost 3 bases, and 15 bases lay between the germline ends. The CDR3 here is CSAPTGIDYEQYF. CDR3 in DNA: TGCAGTGCCCCCACCGGGATTGACTACGAGCAGTACTTC.

This clonotype was recorded many times. The rearrangement joins TRBV3-1 to TRBJ2-7; D may be TRBD2 (6 bases). This CDR3 region has 14 residues. Germline CDR1 reads LGHDT; CDR2 reads YNNKEL (reference sequence). Trimming shortened V by 1 base and J by 6 bases, and 13 bases separated the two germline ends. The CDR3 region has the DNA TGTGCCAGCAGCCAAGGGACTATTCCCGTCGAGCAGTACTTC. Protein product: CASSQGTIPVEQYF.

This clonotype was seen more than once but under ten times. This chain uses TRBV9 with TRBJ2-1; 12 bases align to TRBD2. The V segment lost 4 bases and the J segment 6 bases; nucleotides outside the gene matches: 11. The CDR3 has 17 amino acids. Germline V CDR1 and CDR2: SGDLS, YYNGEE. Here the CDR3 reads CASSLGLAGGRSNEQFF. Here the CDR3 DNA reads TGTGCCAGCAGCCTTGGGCTAGCGGGGGGGCGGAGCAATGAGCAGTTCTTC. Full variable domain (outside the CDR3, taken from reference TRBV9 and TRBJ2-1): DSGVTQTPKHLITATGQRVTLRCSPRSGDLSVYWYQQSLDQGLQFLIQYYNGEERAKGNILERFSAQQFPDLHSELNLSSLELGDSALYFCASSLGLAGGRSNEQFFGPGTRLTVL.

This clonotype has just a few counts. The rearrangement links TRBV24-1 to TRBJ1-6; 8 bases are a match to TRBD1. Germline V CDR1 and CDR2: KGHDR, SFDVKD. With 5 bases clipped from V and 9 bases from J, the junction kept 8 bases outside the gene matches. This CDR3 comprises 15 residues. CDR3 sequence: CATSGPGGSSSPLHF. Written as DNA, the CDR3 is TGTGCCACCAGTGGCCCAGGGGGCTCGAGTTCACCCCTCCACTTT.

Many counts were recorded for this clonotype. The gene calls are TRBV4-1 and TRBJ2-2; 9 nucleotides agree with TRBD2. V gave up 3 bases and J gave up 4 bases; unmatched junction bases: 9. From germline, CDR1 is MGHRA and CDR2 YSYEKL. The CDR3 consists of 17 residues. The CDR3 loop reads CASSQGPSGGSTGELFF. The CDR3 nucleotides read TGCGCCAGCAGCCAGGGGCCAAGCGGGGGGTCCACCGGGGAGCTGTTTTTT.